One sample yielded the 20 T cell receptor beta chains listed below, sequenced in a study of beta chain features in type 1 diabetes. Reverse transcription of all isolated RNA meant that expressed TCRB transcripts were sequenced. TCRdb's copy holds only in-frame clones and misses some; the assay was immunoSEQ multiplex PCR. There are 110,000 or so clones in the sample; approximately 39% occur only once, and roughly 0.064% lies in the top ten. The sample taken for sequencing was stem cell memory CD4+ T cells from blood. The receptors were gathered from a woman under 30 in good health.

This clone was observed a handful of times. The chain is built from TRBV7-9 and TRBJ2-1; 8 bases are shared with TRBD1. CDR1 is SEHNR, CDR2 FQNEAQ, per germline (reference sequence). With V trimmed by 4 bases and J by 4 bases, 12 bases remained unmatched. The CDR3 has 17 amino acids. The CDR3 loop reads CASSSIDRGRIYNEQFF. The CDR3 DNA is TGTGCCAGCAGCTCAATCGACAGGGGACGGATATACAATGAGCAGTTCTTC.

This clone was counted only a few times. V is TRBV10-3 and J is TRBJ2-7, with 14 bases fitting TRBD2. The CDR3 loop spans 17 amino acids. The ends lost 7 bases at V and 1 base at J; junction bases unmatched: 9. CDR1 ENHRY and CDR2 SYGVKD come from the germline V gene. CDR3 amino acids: CAIMSGTSGRMSYEQYF. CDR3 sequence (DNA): TGTGCCATCATGTCGGGGACTAGCGGGAGAATGTCCTACGAGCAGTACTTC.

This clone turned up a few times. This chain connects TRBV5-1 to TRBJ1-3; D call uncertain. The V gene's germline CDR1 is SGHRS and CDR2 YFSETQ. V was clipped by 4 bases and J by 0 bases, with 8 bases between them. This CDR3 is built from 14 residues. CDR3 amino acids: CASSGGDSGNTIYF. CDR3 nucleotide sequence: TGCGCCAGCAGCGGCGGGGACTCTGGAAACACCATATATTTT.

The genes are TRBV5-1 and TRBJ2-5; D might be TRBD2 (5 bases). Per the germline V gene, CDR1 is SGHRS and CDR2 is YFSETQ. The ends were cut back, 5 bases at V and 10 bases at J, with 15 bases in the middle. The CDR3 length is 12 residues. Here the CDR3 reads CASRFSLEGQYF. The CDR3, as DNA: TGCGCCAGCAGGTTTAGTTTAGAGGGCCAGTACTTC.

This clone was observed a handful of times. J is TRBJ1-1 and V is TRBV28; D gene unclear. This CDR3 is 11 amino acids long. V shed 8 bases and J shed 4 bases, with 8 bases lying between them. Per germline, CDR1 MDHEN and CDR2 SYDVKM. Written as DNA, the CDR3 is TGTGCCAGCTTCCGTATCACTGAAGCTTTCTTT. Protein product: CASFRITEAFF.

CDR3 residues: CASSLASGISSEQFF. DNA of the CDR3: TGTGCCAGCAGCTTAGCAAGCGGGATCAGCTCAGAGCAGTTCTTC. This chain uses TRBV5-6 with TRBJ2-1, with 7 bases identical to TRBD2. Losses at the gene ends were 2 bases for V and 10 bases for J; bases not matched to a gene: 12. Germline loops: CDR1 SGHDT, CDR2 YYEEEE. This CDR3 spans 15 amino acids. The full variable domain, completed using reference TRBV5-6 and TRBJ2-1, is DAGVTQSPTHLIKTRGQQVTLRCSPKSGHDTVSWYQQALGQGPQFIFQYYEEEERQRGNFPDRFSGHQFPNYSSELNVNALLLGDSALYLCASSLASGISSEQFFGPGTRLTVL.

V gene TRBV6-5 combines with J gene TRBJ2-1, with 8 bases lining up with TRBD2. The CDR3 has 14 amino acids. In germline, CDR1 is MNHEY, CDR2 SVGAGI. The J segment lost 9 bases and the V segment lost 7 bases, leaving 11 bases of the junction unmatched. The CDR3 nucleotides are TGTGCCAGCACCTCGGCGGGAGGTGTTAGTGAGCAGTTCTTC. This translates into CASTSAGGVSEQFF.

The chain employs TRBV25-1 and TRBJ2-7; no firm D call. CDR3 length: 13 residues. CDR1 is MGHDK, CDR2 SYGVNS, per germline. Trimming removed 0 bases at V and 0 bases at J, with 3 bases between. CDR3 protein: CASSEYNSYEQYF. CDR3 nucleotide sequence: TGTGCCAGCAGTGAATATAACTCCTACGAGCAGTACTTC.

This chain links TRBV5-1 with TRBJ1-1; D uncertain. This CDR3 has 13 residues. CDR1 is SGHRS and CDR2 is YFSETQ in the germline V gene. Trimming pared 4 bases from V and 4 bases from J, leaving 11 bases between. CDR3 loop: CASSARGGTEAFF. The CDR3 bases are TGCGCCAGCAGCGCACGCGGTGGCACTGAAGCTTTCTTT. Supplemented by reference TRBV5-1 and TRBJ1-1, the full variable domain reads KAGVTQTPRYLIKTRGQQVTLSCSPISGHRSVSWYQQTPGQGLQFLFEYFSETQRNKGNFPGRFSGRQFSNSRSEMNVSTLELGDSALYLCASSARGGTEAFFGQGTRLTVV.

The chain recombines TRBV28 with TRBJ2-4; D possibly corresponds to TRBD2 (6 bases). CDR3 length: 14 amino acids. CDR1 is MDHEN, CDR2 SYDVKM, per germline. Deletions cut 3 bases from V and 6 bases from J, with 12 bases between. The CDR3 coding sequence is TGTGCCAGCAGTTTTGCGGGGCGCGGAAACATTCAGTACTTC. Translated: CASSFAGRGNIQYF.

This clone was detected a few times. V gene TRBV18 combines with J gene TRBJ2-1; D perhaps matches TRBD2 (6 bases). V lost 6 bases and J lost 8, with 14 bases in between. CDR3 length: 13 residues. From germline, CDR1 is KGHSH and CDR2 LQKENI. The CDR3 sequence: CASSPRGLHEQFF. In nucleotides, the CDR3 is TGTGCCAGCTCGCCTAGGGGACTCCATGAGCAGTTCTTC. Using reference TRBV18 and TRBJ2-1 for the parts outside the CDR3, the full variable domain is NAGVMQNPRHLVRRRGQEARLRCSPMKGHSHVYWYRQLPEEGLKFMVYLQKENIIDESGMPKERFSAEFPKEGPSILRIQQVVRGDSAAYFCASSPRGLHEQFFGPGTRLTVL.

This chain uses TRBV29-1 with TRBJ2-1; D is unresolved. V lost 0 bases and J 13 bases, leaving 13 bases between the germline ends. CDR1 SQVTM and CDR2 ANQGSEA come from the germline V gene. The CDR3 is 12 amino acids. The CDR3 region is CSVEDRETSQFF. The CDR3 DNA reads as TGCAGCGTTGAAGATCGAGAGACTTCCCAGTTCTTC.

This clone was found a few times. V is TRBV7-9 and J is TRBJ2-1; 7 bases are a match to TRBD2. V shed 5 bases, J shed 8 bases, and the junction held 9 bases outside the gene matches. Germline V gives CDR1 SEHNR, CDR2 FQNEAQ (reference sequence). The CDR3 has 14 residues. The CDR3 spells CASSPGQAGDEQFF. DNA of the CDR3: TGTGCCAGCAGCCCCGGGCAGGCGGGGGATGAGCAGTTCTTC.

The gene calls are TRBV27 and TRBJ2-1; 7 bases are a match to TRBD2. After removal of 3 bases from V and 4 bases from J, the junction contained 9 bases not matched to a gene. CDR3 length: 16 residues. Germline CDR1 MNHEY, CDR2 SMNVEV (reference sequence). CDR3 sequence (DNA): TGTGCCAGCAGTTTTTTGGCGGGAGTCAATTACAATGAGCAGTTCTTC. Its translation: CASSFLAGVNYNEQFF.

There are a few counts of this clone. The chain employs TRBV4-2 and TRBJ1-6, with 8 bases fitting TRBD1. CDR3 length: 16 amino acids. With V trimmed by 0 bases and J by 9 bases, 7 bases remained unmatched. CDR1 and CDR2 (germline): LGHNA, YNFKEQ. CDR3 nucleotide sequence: TGTGCCAGCAGCCAAGAAGGGCAGGGGGCTTTTTCACCCCTCCACTTT. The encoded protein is CASSQEGQGAFSPLHF.

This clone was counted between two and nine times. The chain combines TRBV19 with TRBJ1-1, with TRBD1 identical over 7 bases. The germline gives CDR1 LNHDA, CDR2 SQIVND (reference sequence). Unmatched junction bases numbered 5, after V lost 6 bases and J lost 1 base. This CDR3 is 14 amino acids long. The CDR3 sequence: CASRSGQANTEAFF. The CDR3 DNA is TGTGCCAGTAGGTCCGGACAGGCGAACACTGAAGCTTTCTTT.

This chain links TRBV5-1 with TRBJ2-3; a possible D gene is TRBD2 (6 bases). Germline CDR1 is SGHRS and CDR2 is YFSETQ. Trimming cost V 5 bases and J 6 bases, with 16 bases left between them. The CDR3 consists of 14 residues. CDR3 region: CASSGGRVGDTQYF. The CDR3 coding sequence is TGCGCCAGCAGTGGAGGGAGAGTGGGGGATACGCAGTATTTT.

The CDR3 nucleotides are TGTGCCAGCAGCCTACTAGCGGGAGGGCCTGGAAATGAGCAGTTCTTC. It translates to CASSLLAGGPGNEQFF. V is TRBV14 and J is TRBJ2-1; 13 bases line up with TRBD2. This CDR3 is built from 16 residues. Per germline, CDR1 SGHDN and CDR2 FVKESK. With V trimmed by 4 bases and J by 7 bases, 7 bases remained unmatched.

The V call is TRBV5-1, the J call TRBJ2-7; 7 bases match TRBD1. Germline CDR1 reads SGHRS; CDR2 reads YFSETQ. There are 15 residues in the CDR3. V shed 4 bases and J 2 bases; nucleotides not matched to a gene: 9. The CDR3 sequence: CASSTHRGLTYEQYF. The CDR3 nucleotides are TGCGCCAGCAGCACTCACAGGGGATTGACCTACGAGCAGTACTTC.

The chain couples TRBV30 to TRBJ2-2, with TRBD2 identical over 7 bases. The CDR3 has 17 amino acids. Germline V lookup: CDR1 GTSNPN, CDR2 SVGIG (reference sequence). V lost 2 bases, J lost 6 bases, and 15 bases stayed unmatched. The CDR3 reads CAWSSHPGGGVSGELFF. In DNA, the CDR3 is TGTGCCTGGAGTTCGCACCCGGGGGGAGGGGTCTCCGGGGAGCTGTTTTTT.